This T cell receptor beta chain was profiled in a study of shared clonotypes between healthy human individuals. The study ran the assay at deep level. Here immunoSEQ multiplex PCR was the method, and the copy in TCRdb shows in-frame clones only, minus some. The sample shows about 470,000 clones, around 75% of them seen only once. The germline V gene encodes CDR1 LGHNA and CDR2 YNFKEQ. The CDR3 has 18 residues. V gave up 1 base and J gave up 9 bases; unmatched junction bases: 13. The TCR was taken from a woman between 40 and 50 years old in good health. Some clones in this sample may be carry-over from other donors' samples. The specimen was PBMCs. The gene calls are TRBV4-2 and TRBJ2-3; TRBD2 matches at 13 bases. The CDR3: CASSQGTSGRADRETQYF. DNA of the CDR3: TGTGCCAGCAGCCAAGGTACTAGCGGGAGGGCCGACAGAGAGACGCAGTATTTT.